The rows below give T cell receptor beta chains drawn from one sample of a study of T cell responses to AZD1222 COVID-19 vaccine. Sequencing was performed with immunoSEQ multiplex PCR; in TCRdb, only in-frame clones are kept and a portion is missing. Of 110,000 or so clones in the sample, around 89% were seen once. The material sequenced was peripheral blood, taken 28 days after the second AZD1222 dose. The receptors were gathered from an adult who received the AZD1222 COVID-19 vaccine. Each CDR3 is given with its conserved first and last residue. A D gene is named only where the DNA matches it firmly. Part of the rows lack a size; the others show once, few, many or a class for expanded clones.

d_gene: TRBD1
abundance: -
v_gene: TRBV19
j_gene: TRBJ2-1
CDR3aa: CASSIGQGSILSYNEQFF
CDR3nt: TGTGCCAGTAGTATAGGACAGGGCTCAATCCTCTCCTACAATGAGCAGTTCTTC

d_gene: -
abundance: -
v_gene: TRBV27
j_gene: TRBJ1-1
CDR3aa: CASSPGQYTEAFF
CDR3nt: TGTGCCAGCAGTCCTGGACAGTACACTGAAGCTTTCTTT

d_gene: TRBD2
abundance: -
v_gene: TRBV7-6
j_gene: TRBJ2-3
CDR3aa: CASSLRALAASTDTQYF
CDR3nt: TGTGCCAGCAGCTTACGAGCACTAGCGGCTAGCACAGATACGCAGTATTTT

d_gene: TRBD1
abundance: -
v_gene: TRBV3-1/TRBV3-2
j_gene: TRBJ1-2
CDR3aa: CASSQGQGKSDGYTF
CDR3nt: TGTGCCAGCAGCCAAGGACAGGGGAAGTCGGATGGCTACACCTTC

d_gene: TRBD1
abundance: few
v_gene: TRBV19
j_gene: TRBJ1-2
CDR3aa: CASSSSTGDYGYTF
CDR3nt: TGTGCCAGTAGTAGTTCTACAGGGGATTATGGCTACACCTTC

d_gene: -
abundance: -
v_gene: TRBV20-1
j_gene: TRBJ1-2
CDR3aa: CSASKVSNYGYTF
CDR3nt: TGCAGTGCTAGTAAAGTTTCTAACTATGGCTACACCTTC

d_gene: TRBD2
abundance: -
v_gene: TRBV3-1/TRBV3-2
j_gene: TRBJ2-2
CDR3aa: CASSPGLAAGELFF
CDR3nt: TGTGCCAGCAGCCCGGGACTAGCCGCAGGGGAGCTGTTTTTT

d_gene: -
abundance: -
v_gene: TRBV18
j_gene: TRBJ2-7
CDR3aa: CASSPPSGVREQYF
CDR3nt: TGTGCCAGCTCACCACCTTCCGGGGTGCGTGAGCAGTACTTC

d_gene: -
abundance: -
v_gene: TRBV28
j_gene: TRBJ1-4
CDR3aa: CASSRPGHSEKLFF
CDR3nt: TGTGCCAGCAGTCGACCGGGACACAGTGAAAAACTGTTTTTT

d_gene: -
abundance: -
v_gene: TRBV7-9
j_gene: TRBJ2-3
CDR3aa: CASSIATDTQYF
CDR3nt: TGTGCCAGCAGCATCGCCACAGATACGCAGTATTTT

d_gene: TRBD1
abundance: -
v_gene: TRBV28
j_gene: TRBJ2-1
CDR3aa: CASSPAGTGVGGSSYNEQFF
CDR3nt: TGTGCCAGCAGTCCAGCCGGGACAGGGGTAGGGGGAAGCTCCTACAATGAGCAGTTCTTC

d_gene: -
abundance: -
v_gene: TRBV7-2
j_gene: TRBJ1-4
CDR3aa: CASSFRTESEKLFF
CDR3nt: TGTGCCAGCAGCTTCAGGACAGAAAGTGAAAAACTGTTTTTT

d_gene: -
abundance: -
v_gene: TRBV18
j_gene: TRBJ1-1
CDR3aa: CASSPLMTNTEAFF
CDR3nt: TGTGCCAGCTCACCTCTAATGACGAACACTGAAGCTTTCTTT

d_gene: -
abundance: -
v_gene: TRBV6-5
j_gene: TRBJ2-3
CDR3aa: CASSLGRPWDTQYF
CDR3nt: TGTGCCAGCAGTTTGGGACGTCCGTGGGATACGCAGTATTTT

d_gene: TRBD2
abundance: -
v_gene: TRBV9
j_gene: TRBJ2-5
CDR3aa: CASSVIAGPQETQYF
CDR3nt: TGTGCCAGCAGCGTAATAGCGGGCCCGCAAGAGACCCAGTACTTC

d_gene: -
abundance: -
v_gene: TRBV11-2
j_gene: TRBJ1-1
CDR3aa: CASSAQRRDEAFF
CDR3nt: TGTGCCAGCAGCGCGCAAAGGAGGGATGAAGCTTTCTTT

d_gene: -
abundance: few
v_gene: TRBV19
j_gene: TRBJ1-1
CDR3aa: CASTPHGGNTEAFF
CDR3nt: TGTGCCAGTACCCCCCACGGGGGGAACACTGAAGCTTTCTTT

d_gene: -
abundance: -
v_gene: TRBV6-1
j_gene: TRBJ2-5
CDR3aa: CASSEGEQETQYF
CDR3nt: TGTGCCAGCAGTGAAGGGGAGCAAGAGACCCAGTACTTC

d_gene: -
abundance: -
v_gene: TRBV13
j_gene: TRBJ1-6
CDR3aa: CASSSGGSPLHF
CDR3nt: TGTGCCAGCAGCTCAGGAGGGTCACCCCTCCACTTT

d_gene: -
abundance: few
v_gene: TRBV4-1
j_gene: TRBJ2-2
CDR3aa: CASSQDGFNTGELFF
CDR3nt: TGCGCCAGCAGCCAAGACGGATTTAACACCGGGGAGCTGTTTTTT

d_gene: TRBD1
abundance: -
v_gene: TRBV12-5
j_gene: TRBJ1-5
CDR3aa: CASAGGSQPQHF
CDR3nt: TGTGCTAGTGCAGGGGGTAGTCAGCCCCAGCATTTT

d_gene: -
abundance: -
v_gene: TRBV27
j_gene: TRBJ1-5
CDR3aa: CASSLVYAGQPQHF
CDR3nt: TGTGCCAGCAGTTTGGTCTACGCGGGTCAGCCCCAGCATTTT

d_gene: -
abundance: once
v_gene: TRBV5-1
j_gene: TRBJ1-2
CDR3aa: CASSSQGGYTF
CDR3nt: TGCGCCAGCAGCAGTCAGGGTGGCTACACCTTC

d_gene: -
abundance: -
v_gene: TRBV5-1
j_gene: TRBJ2-7
CDR3aa: CASSLGDGYSSYEQYF
CDR3nt: TGCGCCAGCAGCTTGGGAGACGGATACAGCTCCTACGAGCAGTACTTC

d_gene: -
abundance: -
v_gene: TRBV29-1
j_gene: TRBJ1-1
CDR3aa: CSVEGHRGTEAFF
CDR3nt: TGCAGCGTTGAAGGACACCGCGGGACTGAAGCTTTCTTT

d_gene: -
abundance: once
v_gene: TRBV7-8
j_gene: TRBJ1-6
CDR3aa: CASSLGQAGNSPLHF
CDR3nt: TGTGCCAGCAGCTTAGGGCAGGCGGGCAATTCACCCCTCCACTTT

d_gene: -
abundance: -
v_gene: TRBV28
j_gene: TRBJ1-2
CDR3aa: CASPPGDYGYTF
CDR3nt: TGTGCCAGCCCACCAGGGGACTATGGCTACACCTTC

d_gene: -
abundance: once
v_gene: TRBV6-6
j_gene: TRBJ1-3
CDR3aa: CASRTNSGNTIYF
CDR3nt: TGTGCCAGCAGGACGAACTCTGGAAACACCATATATTTT

d_gene: TRBD2
abundance: -
v_gene: TRBV11-2
j_gene: TRBJ2-2
CDR3aa: CASSIASGGATGELFF
CDR3nt: TGTGCCAGCAGCATAGCTAGCGGGGGGGCCACCGGGGAGCTGTTTTTT

d_gene: TRBD1
abundance: once
v_gene: TRBV9
j_gene: TRBJ1-5
CDR3aa: CASSDGTGNQPQHF
CDR3nt: TGTGCCAGCAGCGATGGGACAGGCAATCAGCCCCAGCATTTT

d_gene: -
abundance: -
v_gene: TRBV18
j_gene: TRBJ1-1
CDR3aa: CASSPNLNTEAFF
CDR3nt: TGTGCCAGCTCACCCAACCTGAACACTGAAGCTTTCTTT

d_gene: -
abundance: -
v_gene: TRBV6-1
j_gene: TRBJ2-5
CDR3aa: CASSDQLYQETQYF
CDR3nt: TGTGCCAGCAGTGATCAACTATACCAAGAGACCCAGTACTTC

d_gene: -
abundance: -
v_gene: TRBV10-3
j_gene: TRBJ2-7
CDR3aa: CAMKATDTNYEQYF
CDR3nt: TGTGCCATGAAAGCAACCGATACCAACTACGAGCAGTACTTC

d_gene: -
abundance: -
v_gene: TRBV4-1
j_gene: TRBJ1-1
CDR3aa: CASRLMADNTEAFF
CDR3nt: TGCGCCAGCAGACTTATGGCGGACAACACTGAAGCTTTCTTT